This TCR beta chain stems from a study of cytomegalovirus exposure and HLA in healthy donors. Study background: As an earlier analysis found, some 170 million T cells yielded fewer than 130 million unique TCR beta sequences.

Trimming took off 5 bases at V and 1 base at J, with 5 bases between the two ends. This CDR3 spans 12 amino acids. CDR1 is KGHSH, CDR2 LQKENI, per germline. Notes on the study in general: V- and J-gene trimming in TCR beta was tied to a missense DCLRE1C variant by an analysis performed later.

As to this clone: The antigen remains undetermined.

The PCR ran on 60 Vbeta and 13 Jbeta primers. In the original processing: Per a later analysis, the number of unique TCR beta chains was approximately 80 million, of which roughly 9.9 million were shared. TCRdb's copy holds only in-frame clones and misses some; the assay was immunoSEQ multiplex PCR. V, J and clone size reflect that table, while D and trimming were determined from the DNA. The table records some 120,000 clones, approximately 81% of them present only once. The chain uses TRBV18 and TRBJ2-5, with unresolved D. This TCR was recovered from a man aged 25 to 40 in good health and CMV-seropositive. Sequenced sample: PBMCs. The CDR3 protein is CASSYSQETQYF. Written as DNA, the CDR3 is TGTGCCAGCTCATACAGCCAAGAGACCCAGTACTTC.